Reported below is one T cell receptor (beta chain). The data originate from a study of early T cells in non-severe SARS-CoV-2 infection. As for the study in general: Chains stayed unpaired after sequencing of bulk RNA from unsorted whole blood.

TCRdb used MiXCR to reprocess the 5' RACE reads, holding one entry per CDR3 protein. The data contain tens of thousands of distinct CDR3 sequences, about 6% of them singletons. Unmatched junction bases numbered 6, after V lost 5 bases and J lost 8 bases. This CDR3 is built from 13 residues. The V gene's germline CDR1 is SQVTM and CDR2 ANQGSEA. This material consisted of whole blood, taken at baseline. This clonotype originated in an adult who was a healthcare worker with PCR-confirmed SARS-CoV-2 infection or an uninfected control (not recorded which). The chain recombines TRBV29-1 with TRBJ2-2; 9 bases align to TRBD1. In DNA, the CDR3 is TGCAGCGTTTTACAGGGGGCGAAGGGGGAGCTGTTTTTT. This sequence encodes CSVLQGAKGELFF.